The 11 T cell receptor beta chains in this list originate from one sample, sequenced in a study of somatic mutations in cytotoxic T cells in rheumatoid arthritis. TCRdb's table, derived via immunoSEQ multiplex PCR, lists solely in-frame clones and lacks some. This repertoire shows tens of thousands of clones, around 84% found once; its top ten account for under 20%. The sequenced sample consisted of CD8+ T cells sorted from blood. The receptors were sampled from a woman aged 50 to 60 in good health.

With respect to this clone: The junction differs from germline at one of its ends, possibly a read error. The rearrangement links TRBV7-7 to TRBJ2-5; D unclear. CDR1 is SSHAT and CDR2 is FNYEAQ in the germline V gene (reference sequence). This CDR3 region has 13 residues. CDR3 coding DNA: TGTGCTAGCAGCTTGAACAACGAAGAGACCCAGTACTTC. It encodes CASSLNNEETQYF.

The chain has TRBV5-5 and TRBJ2-1; 8 positions match TRBD2. This CDR3 has 16 amino acids. Germline V gene sequence: CDR1 SGHKS, CDR2 YYEKEE (reference sequence). V gave up 4 bases and J gave up 2 bases; unmatched junction bases: 8. CDR3 sequence reads: CASSPRGGGPYNEQFF. In DNA, the CDR3 is TGTGCCAGCAGCCCTCGGGGGGGTGGCCCCTACAATGAGCAGTTCTTC.

This chain joins TRBV5-6 and TRBJ2-3, with 7 positions matching TRBD1. This CDR3 spans 15 amino acids. Germline assignment: CDR1 SGHDT and CDR2 YYEEEE. V gave up 4 bases and J gave up 1 base; unmatched junction bases: 6. CDR3 nucleotide sequence: TGTGCCAGCAGCCCCGACAGGGTGCGCACAGATACGCAGTATTTT. It specifies CASSPDRVRTDTQYF.

The chain couples TRBV28 to TRBJ2-7; D not certain. This CDR3 has 13 amino acids. Trimming removed 2 bases from V and 6 bases from J, with 11 bases in between. Germline V gene data show CDR1 as MDHEN and CDR2 as SYDVKM. The CDR3 DNA reads TGTGCCAGCAGTTTAGGGCGTACTCTCGAGCAGTACGTC. This translates into CASSLGRTLEQYV.

The chain links TRBV11-2 to TRBJ1-1; D uncertain. The V gene's germline CDR1 is SGHAT and CDR2 FQNNGV. This CDR3 is built from 13 residues. Deletions cut 1 base from V and 1 base from J, with 4 bases between. CDR3 in amino acids: CASSLGTNTEAFF. As DNA, the CDR3 is TGTGCCAGCAGCTTAGGGACGAACACTGAAGCTTTCTTT. The full variable domain, in which reference TRBV11-2 and TRBJ1-1 provide the parts outside the CDR3, is EAGVAQSPRYKIIEKRQSVAFWCNPISGHATLYWYQQILGQGPKLLIQFQNNGVVDDSQLPKDRFSAERLKGVDSTLKIQPAKLEDSAVYLCASSLGTNTEAFFGQGTRLTVV.

In its sample, this clone ranks as medium-sized (0.01 to 0.1%). This chain joins TRBV4-2 and TRBJ2-3; 11 nucleotides match TRBD2. V shed 0 bases, J shed 4 bases, and the junction held 3 bases outside the gene matches. The CDR3 is 16 residues long. Germline CDR1 reads LGHNA; CDR2 reads YNFKEQ. The CDR3 region is CASSQDGTSGPDTQYF. CDR3 in DNA: TGTGCCAGCAGCCAAGATGGGACTAGCGGACCAGATACGCAGTATTTT.

This clone was recorded once. The CDR3 sequence: CASSEAGTNEKLFF. The CDR3 DNA sequence: TGTGCCAGCAGTGAAGCGGGGACAAATGAAAAACTGTTTTTT. The V call is TRBV6-1, the J call TRBJ1-4; a weak D match, TRBD1 (6 bases). Per germline, CDR1 MNHNS and CDR2 SASEGT. Trimming left V 0 bases short and J 5 bases short, with 7 bases between. The CDR3 sequence is 14 residues long.

The chain is built from TRBV9 and TRBJ1-6; D is undetermined. With 4 bases removed from V and 7 bases from J, the gap between germline ends came to 21 bases. From germline, CDR1 is SGDLS and CDR2 YYNGEE. The CDR3 is made up of 17 amino acids. CDR3 coding DNA: TGTGCCAGCAGCCCCAGATCCGTTGCGGAGGGAAATTCACCCCTCCACTTT. Protein sequence: CASSPRSVAEGNSPLHF. Full variable domain (rest looked up from reference TRBV9 and TRBJ1-6): DSGVTQTPKHLITATGQRVTLRCSPRSGDLSVYWYQQSLDQGLQFLIQYYNGEERAKGNILERFSAQQFPDLHSELNLSSLELGDSALYFCASSPRSVAEGNSPLHFGNGTRLTVT.

The chain is built from TRBV7-2 and TRBJ2-1, with D perhaps assigned TRBD1 or TRBD2 (7 bases each). Germline V CDR1 and CDR2: SGHTA, FQGNSA. V lost 5 bases to trimming and J lost 6 bases, with 14 bases between them. The CDR3 spans 14 residues. CDR3: CASSRTRGGNEQFF. CDR3 sequence (DNA): TGTGCCAGCAGCCGAACCAGGGGGGGCAATGAGCAGTTCTTC.

The chain links TRBV2 to TRBJ2-1, with no clear D. V gave up 8 bases and J gave up 10 bases, with 12 bases separating them. The germline V gene has CDR1 SNHLY and CDR2 FYNNEI. The CDR3 extends over 11 amino acids. The CDR3 is CASGSFGEQFF. The CDR3 region has the DNA TGTGCCAGCGGTTCCTTTGGCGAGCAGTTCTTC.

The rearrangement links TRBV19 to TRBJ1-5; a possible D gene is TRBD1 (6 bases). The V gene's germline CDR1 is LNHDA and CDR2 SQIVND (reference sequence). V was cut by 3 bases and J by 1 base, with 16 bases left in between. The CDR3 length is 17 residues. The CDR3 DNA reads TGTGCCAGTAGTATGGGGACACCCTCTCGGAGCAATCAGCCCCAGCATTTT. Protein: CASSMGTPSRSNQPQHF.